This TCR beta chain is from a study of hypomethylating agent response in myelodysplastic syndrome (dated by TCRdb to about 2021). About the full investigation: The hypomethylating agents azacitidine (about 70% of the 11) or decitabine (3 of 11) were used to treat the patients. The cohort was composed of about 9 male and a couple of female myelodysplastic syndrome patients. Patients had a mean age of approximately 67 +/- 5.9 years, and a diploid cytogenetic profile was the most common. TET2 mutation was identified most frequently, being present in 5 of 11 patients. Roughly 6 patients responded with complete response or hematologic improvement, and roughly five patients were non-responders. Response was defined as complete response or hematologic improvement, and patients meeting neither criterion were classed as non-responders. The investigation overall reported the following: A possible recognition of novel MDS antigens by the shared GLIPH2 clusters was not confirmed and needs experimental validation. Responders more often showed novel clonotypes emerging, while non-responders displayed more contracted clonotypes after treatment. Age matching of healthy control donors to MDS patients was not performed, and the MDS versus healthy comparison could have been impacted by this lack of age matching. After hypomethylating agent treatment, no significant change in richness, rarefaction diversity or clonality was seen, either across all patients or within response groups. Only about 11 patients were analyzed, so the cohort was small.

Concerning this clone: It lacks a known antigen. Per-base qualities were not stored, and no clone one base away is much larger.

Library prep was done by the immunoSEQ multiplex PCR assay. Each sample was run at survey resolution as two replicates of about 200 ng apiece, for a total of roughly 400 ng of DNA. The hsTCRB kit detected rearranged TCRB sequences in genomic DNA using multiplex PCR primers targeting V and J genes. To amplify the CDR3 region, the first PCR ran for 31 cycles with the QIAGEN Multiplex PCR Kit. An approximately 8-cycle second PCR added sample barcodes and Illumina adapters to each replicate. Pooled libraries were quantified using a QuantStudio 6 and the KAPA library quantification kit. Roughly 16 pM of pooled libraries was sequenced on an Illumina MiSeq using 156-cycle single-end reads and a 15-cycle index read. Per the source publication's procedure: VDJdb annotation flagged about 1.5% of 168,753 unique clonotypes as previously reported viral-epitope-specific. The immunoSEQ Data Assistant and immunoSEQ Analyzer converted raw reads into normalized, annotated TCRB repertoires. Clonotypes were analyzed with BioAnalyzer and version 0.6.5 of the immunarch R package. Before richness was estimated, every repertoire was downsampled to the clone count of the smallest repertoire. Clonotypes were sorted into expanded, contracted or novel categories with Fisher's exact tests, where novel meant the clonotype had zero frequency before treatment. Significantly changed CDR3 beta sequences were clustered with GLIPH2 at simulation_depth=1000 and kmer_min_depth=3, and CDR3s shorter than five residues were left out. What TCRdb holds here is the immuneACCESS table cut down to in-frame rearrangements. Part of the clones is not present; checked against another copy, under half of the missing clones reflect an unresolved V gene, and the others are unexplained. Clone size and V and J calls were adopted from that table, with D and trimming inferred from the DNA. The sample includes some 3,700 clones, with about 88% observed a single time. Approximately 12% of the sample lies in the top ten.

Bulk bone marrow was analyzed, and T-cell subsets were not sorted. TCR beta CDR3 regions were immunosequenced from bone marrow of about a dozen myelodysplastic syndrome patients before and after hypomethylating agent therapy. Each patient contributed a baseline bone marrow plus two to three bone marrows at different post-treatment timepoints for longitudinal repertoire tracking. Genomic DNA was extracted from whole bone marrow, and quality was checked by TapeStation, NanoDrop OneC and PicoGreen assays. Trimmed from V: 4 bases; trimmed from J: 1 base; junction bases lacking a gene match: 4. Including cysteine and phenylalanine, the CDR3 has 15 amino acids. Only CDR3 DNA is held: 45 bases, read in frame from base 1. For CDR1 and CDR2, the germline V gene lists SGHTA and FQGNSA.

The TCR sequence derives from a human donor with myelodysplastic syndrome. The chain is made from TRBV7-2 and TRBJ2-1; TRBD1 agrees with 7 junctional bases. This material consisted of bone marrow, taken before or after starting hypomethylating agent treatment for myelodysplastic syndrome (not recorded which). The nucleotides are TGTGCCAGCAGCTATGGGACAGCATCCTACAATGAGCAGTTCTTC. This sequence encodes CASSYGTASYNEQFF.